These 7 T cell receptor beta chains were sequenced from one sample in a study of shared clonotypes between healthy human individuals. Here immunoSEQ multiplex PCR was the method, and the copy in TCRdb shows in-frame clones only, minus some. This table holds roughly 2.5 million clones, roughly 92% found once. The material sequenced was naive CD4+ T cells sorted from blood. Indicated subset: CD45RA+ positively selected. All receptors come from a man aged 18 to 30 in good health.

V and J are TRBV6-1 and TRBJ1-1, with 10 bases aligning to TRBD1. CDR3 length: 12 residues. The V segment lost 8 bases and the J segment 4 bases; nucleotides outside the gene matches: 1. Germline assignment: CDR1 MNHNS and CDR2 SASEGT. The CDR3 region is CASDRGRTEAFF. In DNA form, the CDR3 reads TGTGCCAGCGACAGGGGGCGCACTGAAGCTTTCTTT.

This rearrangement joins TRBV7-8 to TRBJ1-2; TRBD1 aligns across 7 bases. The V gene's germline CDR1 is SGHVS and CDR2 FQNEAQ. The ends lost 5 bases at V and 2 bases at J; junction bases unmatched: 5. This CDR3 is built from 14 residues. CDR3 loop: CASSPGTANYGYTF. CDR3 nucleotide sequence: TGTGCCAGCAGCCCCGGGACAGCCAACTATGGCTACACCTTC.

V is TRBV29-1 and J is TRBJ2-5; 9 bases are a match to TRBD2. CDR1 is SQVTM and CDR2 is ANQGSEA in the germline V gene. The length of the CDR3 is 14 residues. V shed 5 bases, J shed 5 bases, and the junction held 9 bases outside the gene matches. Written as DNA, the CDR3 is TGCAGCGTTCTCACAGCGGGAGGTAGGGAGACCCAGTACTTC. Its translation is CSVLTAGGRETQYF. Using reference TRBV29-1 and TRBJ2-5 for the parts outside the CDR3, the full variable domain is SAVISQKPSRDICQRGTSLTIQCQVDSQVTMMFWYRQQPGQSLTLIATANQGSEATYESGFVIDKFPISRPNLTFSTLTVSNMSPEDSSIYLCSVLTAGGRETQYFGPGTRLLVL.

The chain is built from TRBV19 and TRBJ2-1; D remains ambiguous. CDR3 length equals 15 residues. V was shortened by 5 bases and J by 0 bases, with 11 bases between the two germline ends. CDR1 and CDR2 (germline): LNHDA, SQIVND (reference sequence). CDR3 protein: CASSSLRSSYNEQFF. The CDR3 DNA sequence: TGTGCCAGTAGTTCCCTGCGGTCCTCCTACAATGAGCAGTTCTTC.

This clone appeared a single time. This chain links TRBV6-5 with TRBJ2-7, with 8 positions matching TRBD2. Trimming removed 10 bases from V and 5 bases from J; junction bases left unmatched: 4. Germline values: CDR1 MNHEY, CDR2 SVGAGI. CDR3 length: 11 residues. CDR3: CATGRVNEQYF. The CDR3 nucleotides are TGTGCCACCGGGAGGGTTAACGAGCAGTACTTC.

In the case of this clone: The sample contains more than one DNA sequence encoding this CDR3. This chain joins TRBV27 and TRBJ1-5; D unresolved. Trimming shortened V by 1 base and J by 1 base, and 5 bases separated the two germline ends. Germline lookup yields CDR1 MNHEY and CDR2 SMNVEV (reference sequence). CDR3 length: 14 residues. The CDR3 region is CASSLWGSNQPQHF. The CDR3 nucleotides are TGTGCCAGCAGTTTATGGGGAAGCAATCAGCCCCAGCATTTT.

The chain recombines TRBV30 with TRBJ2-2; D not certain. This CDR3 has 14 amino acids. V lost 0 bases and J lost 6, with 11 bases in between. The germline V gene has CDR1 GTSNPN and CDR2 SVGIG (reference sequence). The CDR3 loop reads CAWSVGRRAGELFF. The DNA of the CDR3 is TGTGCCTGGAGTGTAGGCCGCCGCGCCGGGGAGCTGTTTTTT.